This TCR beta chain was captured by sequencing in a study of control samples from healthy donors and cancer patients. The assay was immunoSEQ multiplex PCR, and TCRdb's table has in-frame clones only and misses some. The table has about 270,000 clones, over 75% seen once. The germline V gene has CDR1 SGHAT and CDR2 FQNNGV. This CDR3 comprises 16 residues. The V gene end was trimmed by 5 bases and the J gene end by 1 base; junction bases not matched to a gene: 2. Input material: PBMCs. The origin of this receptor is a woman aged 55-69 years with lung cancer. The V call is TRBV11-2, the J call TRBJ2-3; 14 bases align to TRBD2. Here the CDR3 DNA reads TGTGCCAGCAGCACGGGACTAGCGGGAGGCACAGATACGCAGTATTTT. Residues: CASSTGLAGGTDTQYF.